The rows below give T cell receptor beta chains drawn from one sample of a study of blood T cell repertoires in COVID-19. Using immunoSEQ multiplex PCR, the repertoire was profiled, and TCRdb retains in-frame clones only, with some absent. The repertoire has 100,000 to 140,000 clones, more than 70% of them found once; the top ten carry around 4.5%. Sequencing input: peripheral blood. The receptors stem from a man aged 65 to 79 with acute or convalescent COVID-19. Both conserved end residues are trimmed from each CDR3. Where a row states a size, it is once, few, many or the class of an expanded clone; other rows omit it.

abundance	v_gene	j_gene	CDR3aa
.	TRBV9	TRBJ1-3	ASGRDTGKAGNTIY
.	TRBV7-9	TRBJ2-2	ASPFGAGGRNTGELF
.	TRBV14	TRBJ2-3	ASSLLTGSTDTQY
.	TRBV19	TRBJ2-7	ASSRDSTVEQY
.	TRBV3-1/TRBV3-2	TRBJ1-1	ASSEQLNTEAF
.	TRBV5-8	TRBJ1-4	ASSSGRGNEKLF
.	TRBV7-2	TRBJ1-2	ASSFTGSPNYGYT
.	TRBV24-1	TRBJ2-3	ATSPGTGHTDTQY
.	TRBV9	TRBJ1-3	ASSSGGTGYSGNTIY
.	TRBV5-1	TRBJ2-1	ASSFNTGTSGDNEQF
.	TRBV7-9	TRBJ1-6	ASSSSTVGDSPLH
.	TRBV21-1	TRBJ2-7	ASSYRQAYEQY
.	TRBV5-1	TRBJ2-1	ASSLGGQAHNEQF
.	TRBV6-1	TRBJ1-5	ASSERIRDQPQH
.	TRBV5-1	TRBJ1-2	ASSAGQEVGGYT
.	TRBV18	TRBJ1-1	ASSPMRAGVNTEAF
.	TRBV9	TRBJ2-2	ASSASSENTGELF
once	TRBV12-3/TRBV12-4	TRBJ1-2	ASSLRTGGYT
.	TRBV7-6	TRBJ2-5	ASSNPVSKETQY
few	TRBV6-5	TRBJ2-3	ASNRDPQDTQY
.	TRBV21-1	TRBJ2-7	ASGTTAYEQY
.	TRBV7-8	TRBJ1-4	ASSSVGRHNEKLF
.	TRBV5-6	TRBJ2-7	ATYARQGRYEQY
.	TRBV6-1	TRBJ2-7	ASSEYPQEY
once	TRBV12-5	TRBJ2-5	ASGWDRGQETQY
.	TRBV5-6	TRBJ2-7	ASSLGQYEQY
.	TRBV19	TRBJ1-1	ASSIDHPGAATEAF
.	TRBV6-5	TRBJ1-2	ASSRGEQPYGYT
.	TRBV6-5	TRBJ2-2	ASSPPGFTGELF
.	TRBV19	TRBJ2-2	ASRDYPATGELF
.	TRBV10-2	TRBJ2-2	ATYGGASPGELF
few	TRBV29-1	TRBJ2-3	SVEDLTDTQY
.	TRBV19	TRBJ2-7	ASSKTGTGVYEQY
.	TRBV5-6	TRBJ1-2	ASRWDRGSYGYT
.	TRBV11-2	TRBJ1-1	ASTRTGAEAF
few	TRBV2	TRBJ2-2	ASKTGVGTGELF
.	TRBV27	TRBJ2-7	ASSLHTPSYEQY
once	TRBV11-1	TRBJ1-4	ASSRTVANEKLF
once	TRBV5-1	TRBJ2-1	ASSLQGPSTNEQF
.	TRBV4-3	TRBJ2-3	ASSQEGGGGRDTQY
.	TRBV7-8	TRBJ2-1	ASSFSGLPADEQF
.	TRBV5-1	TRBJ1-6	ASSLVGSFSPLH
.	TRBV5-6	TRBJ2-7	ASSSATGSYEQY